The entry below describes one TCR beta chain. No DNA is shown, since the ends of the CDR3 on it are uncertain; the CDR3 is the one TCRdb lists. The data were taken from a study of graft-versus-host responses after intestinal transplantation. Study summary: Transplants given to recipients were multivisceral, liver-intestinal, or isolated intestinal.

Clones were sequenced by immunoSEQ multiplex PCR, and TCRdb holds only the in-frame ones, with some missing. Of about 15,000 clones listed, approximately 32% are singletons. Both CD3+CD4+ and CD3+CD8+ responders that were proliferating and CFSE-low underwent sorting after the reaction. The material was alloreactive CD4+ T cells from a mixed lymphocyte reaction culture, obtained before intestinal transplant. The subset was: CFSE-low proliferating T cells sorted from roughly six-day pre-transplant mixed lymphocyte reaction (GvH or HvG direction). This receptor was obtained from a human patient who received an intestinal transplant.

The CDR3 region is CASSEYMGVKNCFF. This sequence joins TRBV25-1 and TRBJ1-4. From its first to its last residue, the CDR3 has 14 amino acids. Germline CDR1 and CDR2: MGHDK and SYGVNS.